What follows are 8 T cell receptor beta chains derived from one specimen sequenced in a study of shared clonotypes between healthy human individuals. Clones were sequenced by immunoSEQ multiplex PCR, and TCRdb holds only the in-frame ones, with some missing. Of millions of clones in the sample, roughly 94% were seen once. The sequenced sample was naive CD4+ T cells sorted from blood. Subset denoted: CD45RA+ positively selected. These receptors all come from a man between 18 and 29 years old in good health.

V usage is TRBV14 and J usage is TRBJ2-5; 7 nucleotides agree with TRBD1. The V segment lost 5 bases and the J segment 1 base; nucleotides outside the gene matches: 10. The CDR3 is 16 amino acids. Per germline, CDR1 SGHDN and CDR2 FVKESK. The CDR3 sequence is CASSATPGGIQETQYF. CDR3 bases: TGTGCCAGCAGCGCAACTCCAGGGGGAATCCAAGAGACCCAGTACTTC.

Worth noting for this clone: One junction end disagrees with the germline gene, perhaps due to a read error. The chain links TRBV29-1 to TRBJ2-2; no clear D. Looked up from germline, CDR1 is SQVTM and CDR2 is ANQGSEA. This CDR3 is 13 amino acids long. DNA of the CDR3: TGCAGCGTGGAAGGAACGAACACCGGGGAGCTGTTTTTT. Encoded protein: CSVEGTNTGELFF.

The chain carries TRBV6-6 and TRBJ2-2; D unclear. This CDR3 is built from 15 residues. The ends were cut back, 7 bases at V and 4 bases at J, with 16 bases in the middle. The germline gives CDR1 MNHNY, CDR2 SVGAGI (reference sequence). CDR3 loop: CASNVGEPSTGELFF. CDR3 nucleotides: TGTGCCAGCAATGTTGGTGAGCCGAGCACCGGGGAGCTGTTTTTT.

This chain connects TRBV6-4 to TRBJ2-7, with D perhaps TRBD2 (5 bases). Germline CDR1 is MRHNA and CDR2 is SNTAGT. The CDR3 sequence is 14 residues long. V was shortened by 6 bases and J by 5 bases, with 17 bases between the two germline ends. Written as DNA, the CDR3 is TGTGCCAGCAGCCGAGGTCGGGGTACTCACGAGCAGTACTTC. This gives the protein CASSRGRGTHEQYF.

V usage is TRBV5-1 and J usage is TRBJ2-2; D is unresolved. Trimming took off 0 bases at V and 4 bases at J, with 10 bases between the two ends. This CDR3 is built from 15 residues. CDR1 is SGHRS and CDR2 is YFSETQ in the germline V gene. CDR3: CASSLAVTFTGELFF. In DNA form, the CDR3 reads TGCGCCAGCAGCTTGGCCGTCACCTTCACCGGGGAGCTGTTTTTT.

This rearrangement joins TRBV7-2 to TRBJ2-7; 11 positions match TRBD2. CDR1 and CDR2 (germline): SGHTA, FQGNSA. The CDR3 has 16 residues. V lost 3 bases to trimming and J lost 5 bases; unmatched junction nucleotides: 9. CDR3 bases: TGTGCCAGCAGCTTTAGCCCTAGCGGGAGGATGAACGAGCAGTACTTC. It is translated as CASSFSPSGRMNEQYF. The full variable domain, with the rest looked up from reference TRBV7-2 and TRBJ2-7, is GAGVSQSPSNKVTEKGKDVELRCDPISGHTALYWYRQSLGQGLEFLIYFQGNSAPDKSGLPSDRFSAERTGGSVSTLTIQRTQQEDSAVYLCASSFSPSGRMNEQYFGPGTRLTVT.

This chain connects TRBV6-1 to TRBJ1-1, with a possible D match to TRBD1 (5 bases). From germline, CDR1 is MNHNS and CDR2 SASEGT. V was clipped by 4 bases and J by 5 bases, with 11 bases between them. The CDR3 is 13 residues long. The chain's CDR3 is CASSARSGTEAFF. The CDR3 region has the DNA TGTGCCAGCAGTGCCAGATCAGGGACTGAAGCTTTCTTT.

The chain joins TRBV5-1 to TRBJ2-5; TRBD2 is a possible D gene (5 bases). Germline CDR1 is SGHRS and CDR2 is YFSETQ. The V end lost 4 bases, the J end lost 5 bases, and 12 bases lay between the germline ends. The CDR3 consists of 13 residues. The CDR3 nucleotides read TGCGCCAGCAGCGGGAGCGTGGGGGAGACCCAGTACTTC. Protein product: CASSGSVGETQYF.